This T cell receptor (beta chain) was recovered during a study of beta chain features in type 1 diabetes. Isolated RNA was reverse transcribed in full, so expressed TCRB transcripts were sequenced. Sequencing used immunoSEQ multiplex PCR; TCRdb keeps in-frame clones, though not all of them. The sample carries about 140,000 clones, approximately 9.8% recorded once. CD45RO/CCR7/CD25/CD127/CD95/CD27 staining was used to isolate CD4+ naive, central memory, regulatory and stem cell-like memory cells by sorting. In this sample, this clone turned up a few times. The clonotype was recovered from a woman aged 40 to 50 in good health. Sequencing was performed on central memory CD4+ T cells from blood.

The CDR3 sequence is CAIVGQAASEAFF. CDR3 in DNA: TGTGCCATCGTGGGGCAGGCGGCCTCTGAAGCTTTCTTT. The chain is built from TRBV10-3 and TRBJ1-1; TRBD1 is a possible D gene (5 bases). CDR3 length: 13 amino acids. The germline gives CDR1 ENHRY, CDR2 SYGVKD. Trimming took off 8 bases at V and 6 bases at J, with 16 bases between the two ends.